What follows are 22 T cell receptor beta chains derived from one specimen sequenced in a study of shared clonotypes between healthy human individuals. CD45RO-negative cells were positively selected for CCR7, leaving out terminally differentiated effector memory CD45RA+ cells. Some clones are missing from TCRdb's copy, which holds only in-frame ones; the method was immunoSEQ multiplex PCR. The table has fewer than 1 million clones, around 96% seen once; the top ten hold about 0.25%. Sample: naive CD8+ T cells sorted from blood. The receptors stem from a man aged 25 to 40 in good health.

V is TRBV29-1 and J is TRBJ2-7; D uncertain. Germline assignment: CDR1 SQVTM and CDR2 ANQGSEA. The CDR3 is 14 residues long. V lost 4 bases and J 2 bases, leaving 15 bases between the germline ends. As DNA, the CDR3 is TGCAGCGTTGTTTATGGGCAGGACCCCTACGAGCAGTACTTC. As protein: CSVVYGQDPYEQYF.

J is TRBJ1-1 and V is TRBV6-6; tentatively, D is TRBD1 (6 bases). There are 16 residues in the CDR3. Germline values: CDR1 MNHNY, CDR2 SVGAGI (reference sequence). Trimming stripped 8 bases from V and 0 bases from J, with 19 bases between. This CDR3 is CASSLLGGDVNTEAFF. For the CDR3, the DNA is TGTGCCAGCTCCCTCCTAGGGGGGGATGTGAACACTGAAGCTTTCTTT.

The chain links TRBV5-1 to TRBJ2-3, with D possibly matching TRBD1 (5 bases). Trimming cost V 4 bases and J 3 bases, with 21 bases left between them. This CDR3 is built from 17 residues. CDR1 is SGHRS and CDR2 is YFSETQ in the germline V gene. CDR3 amino acids: CASSQRSQALTTDTQYF. Here the CDR3 DNA reads TGCGCCAGCAGCCAAAGATCACAGGCCCTTACTACAGATACGCAGTATTTT.

The DNA for the CDR3 is TGCGCCAGCAGCCCATCGACAGTTTACGAGCAGTACTTC. Its protein is CASSPSTVYEQYF. The chain combines TRBV4-1 with TRBJ2-7, with D possibly matching TRBD1 (5 bases). The CDR3 totals 13 residues. Trimming left V 4 bases short and J 4 bases short, with 11 bases between. Germline CDR1 MGHRA, CDR2 YSYEKL.

V usage is TRBV30 and J usage is TRBJ2-1; D perhaps matches TRBD1 (6 bases). Germline values: CDR1 GTSNPN, CDR2 SVGIG (reference sequence). The V and J ends lost 4 bases and 0 bases respectively, with 13 bases between them. The length of the CDR3 is 15 residues. In DNA form, the CDR3 reads TGTGCCTGGACGGTAGGGACACACTCCTACAATGAGCAGTTCTTC. Translated: CAWTVGTHSYNEQFF. The full variable domain, its missing parts supplied by reference TRBV30 and TRBJ2-1, is SQTIHQWPATLVQPVGSPLSLECTVEGTSNPNLYWYRQAAGRGLQLLFYSVGIGQISSEVPQNLSASRPQDRQFILSSKKLLLSDSGFYLCAWTVGTHSYNEQFFGPGTRLTVL.

The chain's CDR3 is CASSLDLGVGNEQYF. CDR3 nucleotide sequence: TGTGCCAGCAGCTTAGATCTCGGGGTGGGGAACGAGCAGTACTTC. The chain employs TRBV11-2 and TRBJ2-7; maybe TRBD2 (5 bases). Germline V gene sequence: CDR1 SGHAT, CDR2 FQNNGV. Trimming removed 0 bases from V and 5 bases from J, with 14 bases in between. The CDR3 covers 15 residues. Complete variable domain (other parts from reference TRBV11-2 and TRBJ2-7): EAGVAQSPRYKIIEKRQSVAFWCNPISGHATLYWYQQILGQGPKLLIQFQNNGVVDDSQLPKDRFSAERLKGVDSTLKIQPAKLEDSAVYLCASSLDLGVGNEQYFGPGTRLTVT.

The V gene is TRBV5-6, the J gene TRBJ2-1; D possibly corresponds to TRBD2 (5 bases). The CDR3 runs 16 residues. From germline, CDR1 is SGHDT and CDR2 YYEEEE. The V and J ends lost 0 bases and 8 bases respectively, with 18 bases between them. The CDR3 DNA sequence: TGTGCCAGCAGCTTGGTTAGTAGAATCGGGGATGATGAGCAGTTCTTC. Translation gives CASSLVSRIGDDEQFF.

The chain's CDR3 is CASSPYNNEQFF. The CDR3 bases are TGTGCCAGCAGCCCCTACAACAATGAGCAGTTCTTC. The chain links TRBV7-6 to TRBJ2-1; no reliable D call. The germline gives CDR1 SGHVS, CDR2 FNYEAQ. The CDR3 runs 12 residues. V was cut by 5 bases and J by 5 bases, with 7 bases left in between.

This chain links TRBV7-9 with TRBJ2-2; D gene uncertain. The ends were cut back, 1 base at V and 6 bases at J, with 9 bases in the middle. The CDR3 is 14 residues long. Germline V gene lookup returns CDR1 SEHNR and CDR2 FQNEAQ (reference sequence). As DNA, the CDR3 is TGTGCCAGCAGCTTAGTCAATGTCCCCGGGGAGCTGTTTTTT. Protein: CASSLVNVPGELFF.

The chain uses TRBV10-2 and TRBJ2-1, with 9 bases fitting TRBD1. The CDR3 spans 17 residues. The J segment lost 2 bases and the V segment lost 6 bases, leaving 11 bases of the junction unmatched. The V gene's germline CDR1 is WSHSY and CDR2 SAAADI. CDR3 DNA sequence: TGCGCCAGCAGACAGCGACAGGGGGACGATACCTACAATGAGCAGTTCTTC. Its translation is CASRQRQGDDTYNEQFF.

The chain has TRBV11-2 and TRBJ2-3; the match to TRBD2 covers 15 bases. The V segment lost 5 bases and the J segment 5 bases; nucleotides outside the gene matches: 8. CDR3 length equals 17 residues. Per the germline V gene, CDR1 is SGHAT and CDR2 is FQNNGV. The CDR3 here is CASSGGLAGGIGDTQYF. The CDR3 DNA follows: TGTGCCAGCAGCGGGGGACTAGCGGGAGGAATTGGAGATACGCAGTATTTT.

The rearrangement uses TRBV12-5 and TRBJ2-7; the match to TRBD1 covers 8 bases. V dropped 5 bases and J dropped 3; count of bases not matched to a gene: 9. Germline CDR1 LGHNT, CDR2 FRNRAP. The CDR3 has 15 residues. CDR3 in amino acids: CASGAPGTGVYEQYF. CDR3 DNA sequence: TGTGCTAGTGGTGCACCCGGGACAGGTGTCTACGAGCAGTACTTC.

The chain has TRBV27 and TRBJ2-5; D call uncertain. Deletions cut 1 base from V and 5 bases from J, with 17 bases between. Germline loops: CDR1 MNHEY, CDR2 SMNVEV (reference sequence). This CDR3 region has 16 residues. The CDR3 DNA reads TGTGCCAGCAGTTTATTATCGGACGACGGTGCTGAGACCCAGTACTTC. Protein sequence: CASSLLSDDGAETQYF.

A note on this clone: Additional DNA sequences in this sample encode the identical CDR3. The rearrangement uses TRBV27 and TRBJ1-5; D remains unclear. The CDR3 spans 14 residues. Germline V lookup: CDR1 MNHEY, CDR2 SMNVEV (reference sequence). Trimming took 7 bases from V and 4 from J, leaving 14 bases between them. The CDR3 DNA reads TGTGCCAGCACCCAAACCGGAGGGAATCAGCCCCAGCATTTT. Its protein is CASTQTGGNQPQHF.

This rearrangement joins TRBV7-9 to TRBJ2-7, with TRBD1 matching over 10 bases. J gave up 3 bases and V 8 bases, and 10 bases lay outside the gene matches. CDR3 length: 15 amino acids. The germline CDR1 and CDR2 sequences are SEHNR and FQNEAQ (reference sequence). DNA of the CDR3: TGTGCCAGCTCGGGACAGGGGAATTTGGGCTACGAGCAGTACTTC. Translated, it gives CASSGQGNLGYEQYF.

The rearrangement links TRBV11-2 to TRBJ2-2; a possible D gene is TRBD2 (5 bases). The V gene's germline CDR1 is SGHAT and CDR2 FQNNGV. CDR3 length: 17 amino acids. V was cut by 4 bases and J by 4 bases, with 19 bases left in between. The CDR3 spells CASSSDVFEEGTGELFF. The CDR3, as DNA: TGTGCCAGCAGCTCCGACGTCTTTGAAGAGGGCACCGGGGAGCTGTTTTTT.

V and J are TRBV27 and TRBJ2-1; 7 nucleotides match TRBD2. V gave up 7 bases and J gave up 0 bases; unmatched junction bases: 9. There are 16 residues in the CDR3. Per the germline V gene, CDR1 is MNHEY and CDR2 is SMNVEV (reference sequence). The CDR3 DNA sequence: TGTGCCAGCACCCCCTGGGAGGGTAGCTCCTACAATGAGCAGTTCTTC. It translates to CASTPWEGSSYNEQFF.

The rearrangement joins TRBV28 to TRBJ1-4; the match to TRBD1 covers 8 bases. CDR3 length: 16 residues. V lost 4 bases and J lost 8; bases outside the gene matches: 12. The germline CDR1 and CDR2 sequences are MDHEN and SYDVKM. As DNA, the CDR3 is TGTGCCAGCAGTTCACGGACAGGGTTTAGTGAGGAAAAACTGTTTTTT. As protein: CASSSRTGFSEEKLFF. The full variable domain, in which reference TRBV28 and TRBJ1-4 provide the parts outside the CDR3, is DVKVTQSSRYLVKRTGEKVFLECVQDMDHENMFWYRQDPGLGLRLIYFSYDVKMKEKGDIPEGYSVSREKKERFSLILESASTNQTSMYLCASSSRTGFSEEKLFFGSGTQLSVL.

In regard to this clone: A read error may account for a junction end that differs from germline. J is TRBJ2-7 and V is TRBV10-3, with D perhaps being TRBD1 or TRBD2 (5 bases each). The CDR3 consists of 13 residues. The V gene's germline CDR1 is ENHRY and CDR2 SYGVKD. The CDR3 DNA is TGTGCCATCAGTGATAACGGGGCGGCTAGCTGCGACTTC. Translated: CAISDNGAASCDF.

The rearrangement links TRBV28 to TRBJ2-1, with 7 bases aligning to TRBD2. Looked up from germline, CDR1 is MDHEN and CDR2 is SYDVKM. With 3 bases clipped from V and 4 bases from J, the junction kept 6 bases outside the gene matches. This CDR3 is built from 15 residues. CDR3 sequence reads: CASSFQREWYNEQFF. In DNA, the CDR3 is TGTGCCAGCAGTTTCCAGCGGGAATGGTACAATGAGCAGTTCTTC.

The V call is TRBV7-6, the J call TRBJ1-4, with a weak D call TRBD1 (6 bases). This CDR3 comprises 19 residues. Germline CDR1 and CDR2: SGHVS and FNYEAQ. The V gene lost 5 bases and the J gene lost 1 base, with 23 bases spanning the gap. The DNA for the CDR3 is TGTGCCAGCAGCCTAAAGAGGACAGACTCCGAGGGAACTAATGAAAAACTGTTTTTT. Amino acids: CASSLKRTDSEGTNEKLFF.

The gene calls are TRBV19 and TRBJ2-3; tentatively, D is TRBD2 (5 bases). The CDR3 is made up of 14 amino acids. The V and J ends lost 7 bases and 4 bases respectively, with 15 bases between them. Germline values: CDR1 LNHDA, CDR2 SQIVND (reference sequence). Here the CDR3 reads CASTLDWGSDTQYF. The CDR3 DNA reads TGTGCCAGTACCCTGGACTGGGGATCAGATACGCAGTATTTT.